This T cell receptor beta chain was retrieved from a study of T cells in Graves' hyperthyroidism and ophthalmopathy. General study findings and limits: Researchers report that a 13 V-J model separated ophthalmopathy from stable hyperthyroidism. Before onset, by a median of approximately 5.9 months, the model predicted ophthalmopathy.

A remark on this clonotype: Its antigen remains unidentified.

Aged 18 to 65, the patients had hyperthyroidism that was newly diagnosed and had lasted under 2 months. Source material for PBMCs was less than 12 ml fresh peripheral blood. RNA transcripts yielded amplified TCR beta CDR3 regions. The TCR CDR3 was amplified in a first-round RT-PCR using the HTBI primer set. TCRdb analysed the multiplex PCR reads with MiXCR anew, one entry per CDR3 protein. The sample carries fewer than 900,000 distinct CDR3 sequences, around 19% recorded once. Source material: blood. This clonotype originated in a woman in her 50s with Graves' hyperthyroidism that later progressed to Graves' ophthalmopathy.

The CDR3 DNA follows: TGTGCCAGCAACCCCGGCCAGGGCTACACCGGGGAGCTGTTTTTT. Protein product: CASNPGQGYTGELFF. The rearrangement uses TRBV7-9 and TRBJ2-2; D might be TRBD1 (5 bases). This CDR3 is 15 amino acids long. Germline V lookup: CDR1 SEHNR, CDR2 FQNEAQ (reference sequence). V was pared by 7 bases and J by 3 bases, with 15 bases between.